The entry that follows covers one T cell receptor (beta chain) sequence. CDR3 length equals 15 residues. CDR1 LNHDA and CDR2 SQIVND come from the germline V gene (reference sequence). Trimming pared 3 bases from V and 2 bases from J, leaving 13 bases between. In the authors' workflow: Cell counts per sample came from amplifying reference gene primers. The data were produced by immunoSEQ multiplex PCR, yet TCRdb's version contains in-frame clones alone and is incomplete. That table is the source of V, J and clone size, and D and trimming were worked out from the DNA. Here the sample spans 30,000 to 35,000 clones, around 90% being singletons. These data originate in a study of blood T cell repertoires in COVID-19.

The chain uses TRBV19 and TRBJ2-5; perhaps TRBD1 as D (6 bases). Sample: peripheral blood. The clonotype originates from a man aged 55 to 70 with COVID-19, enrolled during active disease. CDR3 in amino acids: CASSMFWDTQETQYF. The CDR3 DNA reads TGTGCCAGTAGTATGTTCTGGGACACTCAAGAGACCCAGTACTTC.